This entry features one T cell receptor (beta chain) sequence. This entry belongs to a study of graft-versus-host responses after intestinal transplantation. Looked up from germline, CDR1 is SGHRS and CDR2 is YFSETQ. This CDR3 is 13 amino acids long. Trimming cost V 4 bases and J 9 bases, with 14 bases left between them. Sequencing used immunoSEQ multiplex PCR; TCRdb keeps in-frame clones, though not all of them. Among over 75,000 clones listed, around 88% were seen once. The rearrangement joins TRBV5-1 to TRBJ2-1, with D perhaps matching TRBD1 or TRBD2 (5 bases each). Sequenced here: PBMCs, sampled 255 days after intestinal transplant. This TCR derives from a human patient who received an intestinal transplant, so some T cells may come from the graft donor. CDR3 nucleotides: TGCGCCAGCAGCCCGGGACGAAGCAGTGAGCAGTTCTTC. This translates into CASSPGRSSEQFF.